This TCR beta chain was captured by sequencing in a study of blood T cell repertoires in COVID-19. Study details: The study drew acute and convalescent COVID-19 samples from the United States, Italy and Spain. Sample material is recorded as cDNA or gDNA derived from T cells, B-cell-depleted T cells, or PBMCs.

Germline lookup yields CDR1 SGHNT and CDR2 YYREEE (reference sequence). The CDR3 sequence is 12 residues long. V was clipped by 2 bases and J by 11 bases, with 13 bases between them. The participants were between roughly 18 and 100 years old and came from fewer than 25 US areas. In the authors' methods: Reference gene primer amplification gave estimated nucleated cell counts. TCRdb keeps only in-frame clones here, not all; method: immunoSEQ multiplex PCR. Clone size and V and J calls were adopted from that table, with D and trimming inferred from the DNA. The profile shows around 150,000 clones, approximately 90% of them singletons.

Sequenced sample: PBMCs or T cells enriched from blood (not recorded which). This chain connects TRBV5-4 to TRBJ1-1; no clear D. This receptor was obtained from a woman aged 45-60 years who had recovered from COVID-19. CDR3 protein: CASSFDQLEAFF. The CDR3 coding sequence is TGTGCCAGCAGCTTCGACCAGTTGGAGGCTTTCTTT. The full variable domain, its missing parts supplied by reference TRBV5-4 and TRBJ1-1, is ETGVTQSPTHLIKTRGQQVTLRCSSQSGHNTVSWYQQALGQGPQFIFQYYREEENGRGNFPPRFSGLQFPNYSSELNVNALELDDSALYLCASSFDQLEAFFGQGTRLTVV.